The TCR beta chain under discussion was sequenced for a study of T cells in Graves' hyperthyroidism and ophthalmopathy. Duration under 3 months, a NOSPECS grade of at least 4, and a Clinical Activity Score of at least 3 characterized the ophthalmopathy patients. The diagnoses drew upon clinical symptoms, serum thyroxine and TRAb, thyroid ultrasound and orbital computed tomography. CDR1 is KGHSH, CDR2 LQKENI, per germline. J was trimmed by 2 bases and V by 5 bases; bases with no gene match: 11. The CDR3 has 17 residues. This clonotype was recorded many times. The investigators amplified TCR beta CDR3 regions from RNA transcripts. TCR CDR3 underwent first-round RT-PCR with the HTBI primer set. TCRdb reprocessed the multiplex PCR reads with MiXCR, giving one entry per CDR3 protein. This table holds 490,000 or so distinct CDR3 sequences, 16% found once.

Sequenced input: blood. The V gene is TRBV18, the J gene TRBJ1-2; TRBD1 matches 10 bases. This TCR was sampled from a woman in her twenties or thirties with Graves' ophthalmopathy. CDR3: CASSELDRGTANYGYTF. The DNA of the CDR3 is TGTGCCAGCTCAGAACTGGACAGGGGGACAGCGAACTATGGCTACACCTTC. The full variable domain, its missing parts supplied by reference TRBV18 and TRBJ1-2, is NAGVMQNPRHLVRRRGQEARLRCSPMKGHSHVYWYRQLPEEGLKFMVYLQKENIIDESGMPKERFSAEFPKEGPSILRIQQVVRGDSAAYFCASSELDRGTANYGYTFGSGTRLTVV.